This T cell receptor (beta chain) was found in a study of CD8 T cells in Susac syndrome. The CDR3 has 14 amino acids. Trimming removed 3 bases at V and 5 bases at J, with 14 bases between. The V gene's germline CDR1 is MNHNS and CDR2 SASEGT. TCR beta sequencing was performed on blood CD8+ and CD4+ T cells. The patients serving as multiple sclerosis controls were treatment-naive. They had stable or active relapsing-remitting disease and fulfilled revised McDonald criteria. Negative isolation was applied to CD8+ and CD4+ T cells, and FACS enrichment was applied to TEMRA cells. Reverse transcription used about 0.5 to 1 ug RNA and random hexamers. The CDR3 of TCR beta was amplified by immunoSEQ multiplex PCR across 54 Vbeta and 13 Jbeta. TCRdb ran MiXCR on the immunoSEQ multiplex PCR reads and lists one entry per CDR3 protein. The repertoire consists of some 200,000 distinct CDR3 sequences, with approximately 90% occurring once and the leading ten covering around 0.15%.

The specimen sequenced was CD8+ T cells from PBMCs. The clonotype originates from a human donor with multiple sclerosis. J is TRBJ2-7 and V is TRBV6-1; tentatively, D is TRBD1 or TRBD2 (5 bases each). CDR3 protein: CASSDWGSGHEQYF. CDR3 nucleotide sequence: TGTGCCAGCAGTGATTGGGGGAGTGGGCACGAGCAGTACTTC.